Listed below are T cell receptor beta chains from one sample, sequenced in a study of blood T cell repertoires in COVID-19. Libraries were prepared by immunoSEQ multiplex PCR; TCRdb keeps only in-frame clonotypes and omits some of them. The table lists approximately 200,000 clones, around 82% of them singletons. Material: PBMCs or T cells enriched from blood (not recorded which). The source of these receptors is a man aged 40-49 years who had recovered from COVID-19. The CDR3 runs from the conserved cysteine through the conserved F or W. Each record gives: V gene, CDR3 protein.

TRBV4-2 | CASSQAFLAGWNYEQYF
TRBV2 | CASRDNEQFF
TRBV7-7 | CASSLGRGPSETQYF
TRBV19 | CASSPGSGLAGETQYF
TRBV4-1 | CASSLTSGREQFF
TRBV11-2 | CASSLSGSPSYEQYF
TRBV10-3 | CAISESGFDTVGAKF
TRBV7-9 | CASSPRGKRSGELFF
TRBV7-3 | CASRPSGVNTEAFF
TRBV6-5 | CASKLSRGNQPQHF
TRBV2 | CASRSSGRGNGQFF
TRBV7-8 | CASSLGVQGTGNTIYF
TRBV9 | CASSVGLADYNEQFF
TRBV7-3 | CASSSRDSSGEQFF